This T cell receptor beta chain comes out of a study of blood T cell repertoires in COVID-19. The overall study: Material from acute and convalescent COVID-19 was sourced from the United States, Italy and Spain. From T cells, B-cell-depleted T cells, or PBMCs came the material, which was cDNA or gDNA.

Losses at the gene ends were 5 bases for V and 4 bases for J; bases not matched to a gene: 9. CDR3 length equals 15 residues. Germline CDR1 is LGHNT and CDR2 is FRNRAP. As originally analysed: Estimation of nucleated cell counts relied on the amplification of reference gene primers. Libraries were prepared by immunoSEQ multiplex PCR; TCRdb keeps only in-frame clonotypes and omits some of them. V and J calls and clone size are given by that table; D and trimming were obtained from the DNA. The table lists around 700,000 clones, around 90% of them singletons, with around 0.3% in the top ten. The TCR originated in a woman younger than 30 with acute or convalescent COVID-19. The chain employs TRBV12-5 and TRBJ1-1; 8 positions match TRBD1. Sequencing used peripheral blood. DNA of the CDR3: TGTGCTAGTGGTCCTTGGACAGGGTCCCCCACTGAAGCTTTCTTT. This gives the protein CASGPWTGSPTEAFF. The whole variable domain, filled in from reference TRBV12-5 and TRBJ1-1, reads DARVTQTPRHKVTEMGQEVTMRCQPILGHNTVFWYRQTMMQGLELLAYFRNRAPLDDSGMPKDRFSAEMPDATLATLKIQPSEPRDSAVYFCASGPWTGSPTEAFFGQGTRLTVV.